This TCR beta chain derives from a study of T cells expressing NK-cell markers. On the study more broadly: Obtained from sorted CD3+CD56+NKG2C+, CD3+CD56+NKG2C- and CD3+CD56-NKG2C+ T cells were the TCR beta repertoires. The study sequenced eight donors, seven HCMV-seropositive and one seronegative.

Whole-study findings and limits: Each of 6 or 7 donors carried dominant NKG2C+ clonotypes accounting for about 1.0-8% of CD8+ T cells.

The germline CDR1 and CDR2 sequences are MNHEY and SVGAGI. There are 16 residues in the CDR3. Scientists made TCR beta cDNA using 5'RACE template switching with UMIs. For each CDR3 protein, TCRdb gives one entry from its re-call of the 5' RACE reads, without DNA. The sample includes over 100,000 distinct CDR3 sequences. Concerning this clonotype itself: Its target is unknown.

The chain links TRBV6-5 to TRBJ2-7; no DNA is available, so the TRBD2 call from TCRdb remains unchecked. Sequencing was done on a sample of blood T cells: a sorted CD56 or NKG2C T cell subset, CD4+ or CD8+ T cells, or bulk PBMC T cells (not recorded which). This sequence originates from a woman between 18 and 69 years old in good health. CDR3 sequence: CASSSPLRDYSYEQYF.